Below, 30 T cell receptor beta chains from the same sample are listed, as sequenced in a study of T cell changes during pregnancy in multiple sclerosis. Generated by immunoSEQ multiplex PCR, the TCRdb table keeps only in-frame clones and is missing some. Of about 39,000 clones listed, approximately 94% are singletons. The sequencing here drew on peripheral blood, taken in the third trimester of pregnancy. These TCRs come from a female donor with multiple sclerosis, enrolled in a pregnancy study.

J is TRBJ1-4 and V is TRBV6-5; D may be TRBD1 (5 bases). Germline CDR1 reads MNHEY; CDR2 reads SVGAGI. Trimming cost V 6 bases and J 8 bases, with 16 bases left between them. The CDR3 runs to 14 residues. DNA for the CDR3: TGTGCCAGCAGACCTTCAGGGCGCGGCGAAAAACTGTTTTTT. Encoded protein: CASRPSGRGEKLFF.

This sequence joins TRBV7-9 and TRBJ2-4; tentative D call: TRBD2 (6 bases). The length of the CDR3 is 14 residues. Germline assignment: CDR1 SEHNR and CDR2 FQNEAQ (reference sequence). V lost 2 bases and J 8 bases, leaving 13 bases between the germline ends. The CDR3: CASSLSGELDIQYF. CDR3 coding DNA: TGTGCCAGCAGCTTATCGGGAGAGCTTGACATTCAGTACTTC.

The rearrangement joins TRBV5-6 to TRBJ2-2; 7 nucleotides align to TRBD1. This CDR3 is 15 amino acids long. Germline V gene sequence: CDR1 SGHDT, CDR2 YYEEEE. Losses at the gene ends were 0 bases for V and 4 bases for J; bases not matched to a gene: 3. Here the CDR3 reads CASSLVAGGTGELFF. The CDR3 bases are TGTGCCAGCAGCTTGGTTGCAGGGGGCACCGGGGAGCTGTTTTTT.

The rearrangement links TRBV5-4 to TRBJ2-7; 8 nucleotides line up with TRBD1. V lost 4 bases and J lost 2; bases outside the gene matches: 8. Germline CDR1 SGHNT, CDR2 YYREEE (reference sequence). This CDR3 spans 15 amino acids. CDR3 nucleotides: TGTGCCAGCAGCCGCGTGGGACAGGAGGCCTACGAGCAGTACTTC. Translated: CASSRVGQEAYEQYF.

The chain has TRBV5-1 and TRBJ1-2; tentatively, D is TRBD1 (6 bases). Germline V gives CDR1 SGHRS, CDR2 YFSETQ. V gave up 0 bases and J gave up 3 bases, with 15 bases separating them. The CDR3 consists of 16 residues. The CDR3 coding sequence is TGCGCCAGCAGCTTGGAGGGGGTATTGGTCGACTATGGCTACACCTTC. Protein sequence: CASSLEGVLVDYGYTF.

The CDR3 loop reads CASSSGRGGGYTF. CDR3 nucleotides: TGTGCCAGCAGCTCCGGGAGGGGGGGAGGCTACACCTTC. J is TRBJ1-2 and V is TRBV7-6; a possible D gene is TRBD1 (6 bases). Germline loops: CDR1 SGHVS, CDR2 FNYEAQ. The V and J ends lost 4 bases and 8 bases respectively, with 14 bases between them. The CDR3 extends over 13 amino acids.

The chain is built from TRBV28 and TRBJ2-3, with 10 positions matching TRBD2. The CDR3 length is 15 residues. Germline trimming cut 3 bases from V and 5 bases from J; bases unmatched to any gene: 5. Germline V gene sequence: CDR1 MDHEN, CDR2 SYDVKM. In nucleotides, the CDR3 is TGTGCCAGCAGTTTCCAGCGGGAGGGCAAAGATACGCAGTATTTT. Amino acids: CASSFQREGKDTQYF.

This chain joins TRBV4-1 and TRBJ2-3; D is ambiguous. V was cut by 1 base and J by 2 bases, with 4 bases left in between. Germline V gene data show CDR1 as MGHRA and CDR2 as YSYEKL. The CDR3 spans 13 residues. CDR3 nucleotide sequence: TGCGCCAGCAGCCAAGTAATCACAGATACGCAGTATTTT. Translating it yields CASSQVITDTQYF.

V gene TRBV4-1 combines with J gene TRBJ2-7, with 8 bases identical to TRBD2. The V gene's germline CDR1 is MGHRA and CDR2 YSYEKL. J gave up 3 bases and V 4 bases, and 8 bases lay outside the gene matches. The CDR3 spans 15 residues. The CDR3 loop is CASSPGLAGIYEQYF. As DNA, the CDR3 is TGCGCCAGCAGCCCCGGTTTAGCGGGAATCTACGAGCAGTACTTC.

The chain carries TRBV30 and TRBJ2-1; TRBD2 might be the D (5 bases). This CDR3 is 13 amino acids long. The V gene's germline CDR1 is GTSNPN and CDR2 SVGIG (reference sequence). V lost 2 bases and J 7 bases, leaving 12 bases between the germline ends. CDR3 sequence reads: CAWSRGYVNEQFF. The CDR3 nucleotides read TGTGCCTGGAGTCGAGGGTACGTGAATGAGCAGTTCTTC.

The rearrangement links TRBV7-3 to TRBJ2-1; 9 nucleotides line up with TRBD2. The junction had 13 bases not matched to a gene; V was cut back by 5 bases and J by 5 bases. The germline V gene encodes CDR1 SGHTA and CDR2 FQGTGA. The CDR3 length is 17 residues. Written as DNA, the CDR3 is TGTGCCAGCAGCCCCTCTGGCGGGAGGGCCCGTAACAATGAGCAGTTCTTC. Encoded protein: CASSPSGGRARNNEQFF.

The V gene is TRBV30, the J gene TRBJ1-1; D remains unclear. This CDR3 has 13 amino acids. V was clipped by 1 base and J by 0 bases, with 6 bases between them. Looked up from germline, CDR1 is GTSNPN and CDR2 is SVGIG (reference sequence). The CDR3 coding sequence is TGTGCCTGGAGTGGCGGGATGAACACTGAAGCTTTCTTT. Its protein product is CAWSGGMNTEAFF.

The genes are TRBV7-3 and TRBJ2-1; 9 nucleotides line up with TRBD2. Germline CDR1 is SGHTA and CDR2 is FQGTGA. The CDR3 covers 14 residues. V gave up 4 bases and J gave up 6 bases; unmatched junction bases: 4. CDR3 protein: CASSSSTSGNEQFF. CDR3 sequence (DNA): TGTGCCAGCAGCTCCTCGACTAGCGGCAATGAGCAGTTCTTC. The entire variable domain, with the rest obtained from reference TRBV7-3 and TRBJ2-1, is as follows: GAGVSQTPSNKVTEKGKYVELRCDPISGHTALYWYRQSLGQGPEFLIYFQGTGAADDSGLPNDRFFAVRPEGSVSTLKIQRTERGDSAVYLCASSSSTSGNEQFFGPGTRLTVL.

The chain joins TRBV9 to TRBJ2-1; 14 bases are shared with TRBD2. Germline V gives CDR1 SGDLS, CDR2 YYNGEE. The CDR3 is 16 residues long. V lost 4 bases, J lost 6 bases, and 6 bases stayed unmatched. The CDR3 reads CASSPPGTSGSNEQFF. CDR3 bases: TGTGCCAGCAGCCCCCCCGGGACTAGCGGGAGCAATGAGCAGTTCTTC.

The rearrangement links TRBV10-3 to TRBJ1-5; no clear D gene. V gave up 3 bases and J gave up 6 bases, with 9 bases separating them. Germline CDR1 ENHRY, CDR2 SYGVKD. CDR3 length: 13 amino acids. The CDR3 reads CAISELESQPQHF. CDR3 bases: TGTGCCATCAGTGAACTGGAGAGTCAGCCCCAGCATTTT.

The CDR3 coding sequence is TGTGCCAGCAGCACGAGACTAGCAGCAACCTACGAGCAGTACTTC. Its protein is CASSTRLAATYEQYF. The chain employs TRBV13 and TRBJ2-7; 7 nucleotides match TRBD2. CDR1 PRHDT and CDR2 FYEKMQ come from the germline V gene (reference sequence). The CDR3 is 15 residues long. With 5 bases clipped from V and 2 bases from J, the junction kept 9 bases outside the gene matches.

The CDR3 reads CASSQTSGSYNEQFF. CDR3 nucleotide sequence: TGCGCCAGCAGCCAAACTAGCGGTTCCTACAATGAGCAGTTCTTC. The rearrangement links TRBV4-1 to TRBJ2-1; 8 nucleotides match TRBD2. The V gene end was trimmed by 2 bases and the J gene end by 1 base; junction bases not matched to a gene: 1. Germline loops: CDR1 MGHRA, CDR2 YSYEKL. The CDR3 contains 15 residues.

V gene TRBV19 combines with J gene TRBJ2-2; the D gene is possibly TRBD1 (5 bases). CDR1 and CDR2 from the germline V gene are LNHDA and SQIVND (reference sequence). Trimming took 1 base from V and 5 from J, leaving 14 bases between them. The CDR3 loop spans 16 amino acids. In nucleotides, the CDR3 is TGTGCCAGTAGTATAGTCGGCACCAACAGGACCGGGGAGCTGTTTTTT. Protein sequence: CASSIVGTNRTGELFF. Together with reference TRBV19 and TRBJ2-2, the CDR3 gives the full variable domain: DGGITQSPKYLFRKEGQNVTLSCEQNLNHDAMYWYRQDPGQGLRLIYYSQIVNDFQKGDIAEGYSVSREKKESFPLTVTSAQKNPTAFYLCASSIVGTNRTGELFFGEGSRLTVL.

The CDR3 protein is CASSVTGTTNEQYF. The DNA for the CDR3 is TGTGCCAGCAGCGTTACCGGGACAACTAACGAGCAGTACTTC. This chain links TRBV7-2 with TRBJ2-7, with D perhaps TRBD1 (6 bases). The ends were cut back, 5 bases at V and 5 bases at J, with 16 bases in the middle. The CDR3 has 14 amino acids. The germline CDR1 and CDR2 sequences are SGHTA and FQGNSA.

J is TRBJ1-5 and V is TRBV15; D is possibly TRBD1 (6 bases). Germline loops: CDR1 LNHNV, CDR2 YYDKDF (reference sequence). V lost 4 bases and J 0 bases, leaving 16 bases between the germline ends. The CDR3 has 17 amino acids. The CDR3 loop reads CATSNDRIHYSNQPQHF. Here the CDR3 DNA reads TGTGCCACCAGCAACGACAGGATCCATTATAGCAATCAGCCCCAGCATTTT.

This clone was counted a single time. In DNA form, the CDR3 reads TGTGCCAGCAGCTTTAGCGGGAGGGGTGGAGATACGCAGTATTTT. Translated: CASSFSGRGGDTQYF. The rearrangement joins TRBV7-3 to TRBJ2-3, with 11 bases matching TRBD2. Germline V gene sequence: CDR1 SGHTA, CDR2 FQGTGA. The CDR3 has 15 amino acids. The V gene end was trimmed by 3 bases and the J gene end by 5 bases; junction bases not matched to a gene: 4.

The rearrangement links TRBV19 to TRBJ2-2; perhaps TRBD2 as D (6 bases). Trimming pared 1 base from V and 7 bases from J, leaving 10 bases between. The germline gives CDR1 LNHDA, CDR2 SQIVND (reference sequence). This CDR3 spans 14 amino acids. CDR3 sequence reads: CASSIGGVGGELFF. DNA of the CDR3: TGTGCCAGTAGTATAGGGGGGGTAGGCGGGGAGCTGTTTTTT.

The rearrangement links TRBV9 to TRBJ1-3; D is unclear. Germline CDR1 and CDR2: SGDLS and YYNGEE. Between the trimmed V and J ends, which lost 4 bases and 0 bases, there was a span of 11 bases. This CDR3 spans 15 amino acids. In DNA form, the CDR3 reads TGTGCCAGCAGCAATGGGCCTTCCTCTGGAAACACCATATATTTT. This translates into CASSNGPSSGNTIYF.

The chain employs TRBV6-5 and TRBJ2-7; 13 bases are a match to TRBD2. Germline CDR1 and CDR2: MNHEY and SVGAGI. V was pared by 2 bases and J by 5 bases, with 3 bases of the junction left unmatched. This CDR3 comprises 15 residues. Written as DNA, the CDR3 is TGTGCCAGCAGTTACCAAGGACTAGCGGGAGACGAGCAGTACTTC. The encoded protein is CASSYQGLAGDEQYF.

This chain joins TRBV10-3 and TRBJ1-6; D call uncertain. The CDR3 is made up of 16 amino acids. Per the germline V gene, CDR1 is ENHRY and CDR2 is SYGVKD. V was trimmed by 3 bases and J by 6 bases, leaving 15 bases between them. The CDR3 nucleotides are TGTGCCATCAGTGACTCCGTTCGGACTTCTAATTCACCCCTCCACTTT. This sequence encodes CAISDSVRTSNSPLHF.

This clone was picked up one time. The chain is built from TRBV7-2 and TRBJ2-1; 11 bases align to TRBD2. The germline V gene has CDR1 SGHTA and CDR2 FQGNSA. This CDR3 is 18 amino acids long. V lost 1 base and J lost 5; bases outside the gene matches: 10. In nucleotides, the CDR3 is TGTGCCAGCAGCTTAGTCTCACTAGCGGGAGAATCCCACAATGAGCAGTTCTTC. It codes for CASSLVSLAGESHNEQFF. Together with reference TRBV7-2 and TRBJ2-1, the CDR3 gives the full variable domain: GAGVSQSPSNKVTEKGKDVELRCDPISGHTALYWYRQSLGQGLEFLIYFQGNSAPDKSGLPSDRFSAERTGGSVSTLTIQRTQQEDSAVYLCASSLVSLAGESHNEQFFGPGTRLTVL.

The chain is built from TRBV28 and TRBJ1-5; a possible D gene is TRBD1 (5 bases). The CDR3 extends over 13 amino acids. Germline V lookup: CDR1 MDHEN, CDR2 SYDVKM. V lost 3 bases to trimming and J lost 9 bases, with 12 bases between them. Here the CDR3 DNA reads TGTGCCAGCAGTTTGGTAGGGGTATGGCCCCAGCATTTT. As protein: CASSLVGVWPQHF. The full variable domain, completed using reference TRBV28 and TRBJ1-5, is DVKVTQSSRYLVKRTGEKVFLECVQDMDHENMFWYRQDPGLGLRLIYFSYDVKMKEKGDIPEGYSVSREKKERFSLILESASTNQTSMYLCASSLVGVWPQHFGDGTRLSIL.

The rearrangement links TRBV19 to TRBJ1-2; weak D call: TRBD1 (5 bases). The CDR3 extends over 15 amino acids. Germline lookup yields CDR1 LNHDA and CDR2 SQIVND (reference sequence). The V and J ends lost 3 bases and 8 bases respectively, with 19 bases between them. The CDR3 DNA reads as TGTGCCAGTAGTATTAGGGTAGTCGGAGGGGACGGCTACACCTTC. As protein: CASSIRVVGGDGYTF. The variable domain in full, with the rest retrieved from reference TRBV19 and TRBJ1-2, is DGGITQSPKYLFRKEGQNVTLSCEQNLNHDAMYWYRQDPGQGLRLIYYSQIVNDFQKGDIAEGYSVSREKKESFPLTVTSAQKNPTAFYLCASSIRVVGGDGYTFGSGTRLTVV.

This clone was recorded a few times. The V gene is TRBV10-3, the J gene TRBJ1-6; D gene unclear. Germline assignment: CDR1 ENHRY and CDR2 SYGVKD. CDR3 length: 14 residues. Deletions cut 8 bases from V and 5 bases from J, with 13 bases between. The CDR3 nucleotides read TGTGCCATCCAGGAGGATGGCAATAATTCACCCCTCCACTTT. It specifies CAIQEDGNNSPLHF.

The J gene is TRBJ2-5, the V gene TRBV5-8; unclear D gene. The V end was cut by 0 bases, the J end by 12 bases, with 12 bases between. Germline V gene data show CDR1 as SGHTS and CDR2 as YDEGEE. CDR3 size: 12 residues. The CDR3 reads CASSLVVALEYF. The CDR3 coding sequence is TGTGCCAGCAGCTTGGTCGTGGCCCTTGAGTACTTC.